The source of this T cell receptor beta chain is a study of blood T cell repertoires in COVID-19. Study-wide background: Acute and convalescent COVID-19 samples came from the United States, Italy and Spain. Sample material is recorded as cDNA or gDNA derived from T cells, B-cell-depleted T cells, or PBMCs.

As handled by the study authors: From reference gene primer amplification, estimates of nucleated cell counts were derived. Assay: immunoSEQ multiplex PCR; the TCRdb copy retains only in-frame clones and omits some. D and trimming were read from the DNA, whereas the V and J calls and clone size are those reported in that table. The sample records nearly 110,000 clones, roughly 83% being singletons. V trimming: 5 bases; J trimming: 4 bases; junction bases outside the gene matches: 7. The CDR3 totals 14 residues. The germline V gene encodes CDR1 SGHTA and CDR2 FQGNSA. The chain employs TRBV7-2 and TRBJ1-1; 7 nucleotides match TRBD1. The specimen sequenced was peripheral blood. This sequence originates from a human donor in a cohort sampled during active COVID-19. The DNA for the CDR3 is TGTGCCAGCAGCATAACAGGGGAGAGCACTGAAGCTTTCTTT. It encodes CASSITGESTEAFF.